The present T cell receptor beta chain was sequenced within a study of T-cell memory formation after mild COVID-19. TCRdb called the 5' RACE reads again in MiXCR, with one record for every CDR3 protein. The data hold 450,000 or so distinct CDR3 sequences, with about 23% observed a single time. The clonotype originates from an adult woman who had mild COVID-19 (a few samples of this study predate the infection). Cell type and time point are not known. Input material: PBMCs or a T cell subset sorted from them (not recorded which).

CDR3 in DNA: TGTGCCAGCAGGCGGAGGGGCCGGGGCACTGAAGCTTTCTTT. Translated, it gives CASRRRGRGTEAFF. This sequence joins TRBV12-3 or TRBV12-4 and TRBJ1-1; D might be TRBD1 (5 bases). The CDR3 covers 14 residues. V lost 6 bases to trimming and J lost 4 bases, with 15 bases between them.